The 32 T cell receptor beta chains below were found in one sample sequenced in a study of T cells after posttransplantation cyclophosphamide (TCRdb year 2016). Per the publication, the treatment or condition label means: high-dose cyclophosphamide on days +3 and +4 as single-agent GVHD prophylaxis. PTCy patients received busulfan and fludarabine conditioning, a related or unrelated marrow graft, and cyclophosphamide on days +3 and +4. The library was generated by the immunoSEQ multiplex PCR assay. TCRdb retrieved this table from immuneACCESS and kept in-frame rearrangements only. Not all clones are present; in checked studies, unresolved V genes account for under half, and no reason is known for the remainder. This sample lists 15,000 to 20,000 clones; around 94% were detected once. About 0.54% of the sample is taken by the ten largest. The material sequenced was CD4+ T cells sorted from blood, taken after allogeneic stem cell transplant with posttransplant cyclophosphamide. These receptors were taken from a male patient aged 60-69 years who received an allogeneic stem cell transplant from a related donor and was CMV-positive. Some T cells may be donor cells from the graft after a transplant.

J is TRBJ1-2 and V is TRBV29-1; 7 positions agree with TRBD1. This CDR3 region has 12 residues. Trimming at V came to 7 bases and at J to 4 bases, leaving 6 bases not matched to a gene. In germline, CDR1 is SQVTM, CDR2 ANQGSEA. The CDR3 DNA sequence: TGCAGCGCTTTACAGGGGAGCTATGGCTACACCTTC. Translating gives CSALQGSYGYTF.

The chain employs TRBV13 and TRBJ2-7; D may be TRBD1 (6 bases). Trimming left V 5 bases short and J 4 bases short, with 9 bases between. This CDR3 region has 12 residues. Germline assignment: CDR1 PRHDT and CDR2 FYEKMQ (reference sequence). CDR3 bases: TGTGCCAGCAGCCCCGACAGGTACGAGCAGTACTTC. Translating gives CASSPDRYEQYF.

This sequence joins TRBV7-2 and TRBJ2-3; tentative D call: TRBD2 (5 bases). Germline values: CDR1 SGHTA, CDR2 FQGNSA. This CDR3 region has 14 residues. Trimming stripped 9 bases from V and 0 bases from J, with 13 bases between. The CDR3 DNA reads TGTGCCAGTACTAAAGCGGCAAGCACAGATACGCAGTATTTT. It yields the protein CASTKAASTDTQYF.

The chain combines TRBV28 with TRBJ2-2; the match to TRBD1 covers 8 bases. Unmatched junction bases numbered 6, after V lost 3 bases and J lost 6 bases. The CDR3 length is 15 residues. The germline CDR1 and CDR2 sequences are MDHEN and SYDVKM. This chain's CDR3 is CASSFEAGGSGELFF. CDR3 DNA sequence: TGTGCCAGCAGTTTTGAGGCAGGGGGCTCCGGGGAGCTGTTTTTT.

The V and J genes are TRBV18 and TRBJ1-1; no clear D. The V end lost 1 base, the J end lost 5 bases, and 11 bases lay between the germline ends. The CDR3 has 14 amino acids. Germline CDR1 reads KGHSH; CDR2 reads LQKENI. The CDR3 bases are TGTGCCAGCTCACCACTGGAGGGAGGAACTGAAGCTTTCTTT. This gives the protein CASSPLEGGTEAFF.

The chain combines TRBV19 with TRBJ2-7, with D possibly being TRBD1 (6 bases). Per the germline V gene, CDR1 is LNHDA and CDR2 is SQIVND (reference sequence). Trimming pared 6 bases from V and 4 bases from J, leaving 10 bases between. This CDR3 spans 12 amino acids. The CDR3 DNA sequence: TGTGCCAGTAGGAATGGACAGTACGAGCAGTACTTC. Translated, it gives CASRNGQYEQYF.

This clone was picked up a small number of times. V is TRBV7-2 and J is TRBJ1-1, with a possible D match to TRBD1 (6 bases). This CDR3 has 12 amino acids. Germline V lookup: CDR1 SGHTA, CDR2 FQGNSA. V was cut by 5 bases and J by 10 bases, with 14 bases left in between. CDR3 loop: CASSHDRNPAFF. The CDR3 nucleotides are TGTGCCAGCAGCCATGACAGGAATCCAGCTTTCTTT.

The V and J genes are TRBV2 and TRBJ1-1; a possible D gene is TRBD1 (5 bases). The CDR3 totals 14 residues. Trimming shortened V by 3 bases and J by 4 bases, and 12 bases separated the two germline ends. Germline V gives CDR1 SNHLY, CDR2 FYNNEI. The CDR3: CASSDSIGGTEAFF. In DNA form, the CDR3 reads TGTGCCAGCAGTGATTCTATCGGGGGCACTGAAGCTTTCTTT. Combining the CDR3 with reference TRBV2 and TRBJ1-1 gives the whole variable domain EPEVTQTPSHQVTQMGQEVILRCVPISNHLYFYWYRQILGQKVEFLVSFYNNEISEKSEIFDDQFSVERPDGSNFTLKIRSTKLEDSAMYFCASSDSIGGTEAFFGQGTRLTVV.

This chain joins TRBV6-1 and TRBJ2-5; 12 positions agree with TRBD1. Per germline, CDR1 MNHNS and CDR2 SASEGT. V was pared by 1 base and J by 5 bases, with 5 bases of the junction left unmatched. This CDR3 is built from 16 residues. This CDR3 is CASSEGGQGAWETQYF. Written as DNA, the CDR3 is TGTGCCAGCAGTGAAGGGGGACAGGGGGCATGGGAGACCCAGTACTTC.

The sample holds a few counts of this clone. The rearrangement links TRBV5-6 to TRBJ1-6; D unclear. Trimming took off 4 bases at V and 5 bases at J, with 19 bases between the two ends. CDR1 and CDR2 from the germline V gene are SGHDT and YYEEEE. CDR3 length: 17 residues. The CDR3 DNA sequence: TGTGCCAGCAGCCACCGGGTGGAGGTTTTAAATAATTCACCCCTCCACTTT. The encoded protein is CASSHRVEVLNNSPLHF.

This rearrangement joins TRBV6-5 to TRBJ1-2, with D perhaps matching TRBD1 (5 bases). Germline lookup yields CDR1 MNHEY and CDR2 SVGAGI. The CDR3 sequence is 16 residues long. Deletions cut 0 bases from V and 0 bases from J, with 11 bases between. The CDR3 sequence is CASSYSGVLTNYGYTF. CDR3 nucleotides: TGTGCCAGCAGTTACTCAGGGGTCTTGACTAACTATGGCTACACCTTC.

The gene calls are TRBV6-1 and TRBJ1-2; TRBD1 is a possible D gene (6 bases). This CDR3 has 14 amino acids. Deletions cut 2 bases from V and 7 bases from J, with 14 bases between. The germline V gene encodes CDR1 MNHNS and CDR2 SASEGT. This CDR3 reads CASSEYALGGGYTF. The CDR3 nucleotides read TGTGCCAGCAGTGAATACGCCTTAGGGGGTGGCTACACCTTC.

The chain uses TRBV28 and TRBJ1-2; no firm D call. The CDR3 extends over 13 amino acids. Trimming removed 5 bases from V and 2 bases from J, with 9 bases in between. Germline lookup yields CDR1 MDHEN and CDR2 SYDVKM. Here the CDR3 reads CASSPDSNYGYTF. CDR3 nucleotide sequence: TGTGCCAGCAGTCCGGACTCAAACTATGGCTACACCTTC.

This sequence joins TRBV18 and TRBJ2-5; 7 bases map to TRBD1. CDR1 is KGHSH, CDR2 LQKENI, per germline. This CDR3 region has 14 residues. J was trimmed by 5 bases and V by 2 bases; bases with no gene match: 5. CDR3 residues: CASSPEGGLETQYF. The CDR3 DNA follows: TGTGCCAGCTCACCAGAAGGGGGCTTGGAGACCCAGTACTTC.

V and J are TRBV27 and TRBJ2-7, with 7 bases matching TRBD2. The ends lost 4 bases at V and 3 bases at J; junction bases unmatched: 15. Germline CDR1 reads MNHEY; CDR2 reads SMNVEV (reference sequence). This CDR3 has 17 residues. This CDR3 is CASSCPVRGYPIYEQYF. The CDR3 nucleotides read TGTGCCAGCAGTTGTCCCGTGCGGGGGTACCCGATCTACGAGCAGTACTTC.

This chain uses TRBV19 with TRBJ1-2; D call uncertain. In germline, CDR1 is LNHDA, CDR2 SQIVND (reference sequence). The CDR3 extends over 14 amino acids. Trimming removed 3 bases from V and 8 bases from J, with 16 bases in between. Here the CDR3 reads CASSIMGLLGGYTF. DNA of the CDR3: TGTGCCAGTAGTATCATGGGCCTCTTGGGCGGCTACACCTTC.

The sample holds a few counts of this clone. The chain links TRBV2 to TRBJ1-5, with D possibly being TRBD1 (6 bases). This CDR3 spans 15 amino acids. Looked up from germline, CDR1 is SNHLY and CDR2 is FYNNEI. V dropped 7 bases and J dropped 2 bases, with 15 bases sitting between them. This CDR3 is CASTGQGMGNQPQHF. CDR3 bases: TGTGCCAGCACCGGGCAGGGGATGGGCAATCAGCCCCAGCATTTT.

The chain uses TRBV19 and TRBJ2-5; 7 positions match TRBD1. Trimming took 6 bases from V and 4 from J; bases not matched to a gene: 2. There are 12 residues in the CDR3. Germline lookup yields CDR1 LNHDA and CDR2 SQIVND (reference sequence). The CDR3 nucleotides are TGTGCCAGTAGAGCAGGGGGAGAGACCCAGTACTTC. It specifies CASRAGGETQYF.

This chain uses TRBV7-2 with TRBJ1-1, with D hard to call. V shed 5 bases and J shed 10 bases, with 17 bases lying between them. Germline assignment: CDR1 SGHTA and CDR2 FQGNSA. This CDR3 spans 13 amino acids. CDR3 region: CASSPRGSESAFF. In DNA, the CDR3 is TGTGCCAGCAGCCCCAGAGGCAGTGAATCAGCTTTCTTT.

The chain uses TRBV4-2 and TRBJ2-2; D is uncertain. V dropped 0 bases and J dropped 2 bases, with 10 bases sitting between them. Germline V gene sequence: CDR1 LGHNA, CDR2 YNFKEQ. This CDR3 is 16 amino acids long. CDR3 region: CASSQDLFLNTGELFF. As DNA, the CDR3 is TGTGCCAGCAGCCAAGATCTTTTCCTAAACACCGGGGAGCTGTTTTTT.

The chain is built from TRBV5-1 and TRBJ2-5; D remains ambiguous. The CDR3 covers 14 residues. Trimming removed 6 bases at V and 3 bases at J, with 15 bases between. Germline V gives CDR1 SGHRS, CDR2 YFSETQ. The DNA for the CDR3 is TGCGCCAGCACCAGATCGTCTGCCAAAGAGACCCAGTACTTC. This gives the protein CASTRSSAKETQYF.

This rearrangement joins TRBV28 to TRBJ2-1; TRBD1 agrees at 7 bases. The CDR3 sequence is 16 residues long. Germline values: CDR1 MDHEN, CDR2 SYDVKM. Trimming cost V 3 bases and J 8 bases; bases outside gene matches: 13. The CDR3 sequence: CASSFPAAGGRYEQFF. The CDR3 nucleotides read TGTGCCAGCAGTTTTCCCGCGGCAGGGGGTAGGTATGAGCAGTTCTTC.

This rearrangement joins TRBV28 to TRBJ2-3; D perhaps matches TRBD2 (6 bases). This CDR3 spans 15 amino acids. Germline V CDR1 and CDR2: MDHEN, SYDVKM. The germline V and J ends were trimmed by 5 bases and 2 bases, with 14 bases remaining between them. The CDR3 spells CASSPGDSYTDTQYF. CDR3 coding DNA: TGTGCCAGCAGTCCCGGGGACTCGTACACAGATACGCAGTATTTT.

V is TRBV5-8 and J is TRBJ1-2; D is unclear. V lost 0 bases and J lost 4, with 7 bases in between. The CDR3 is made up of 13 amino acids. The germline gives CDR1 SGHTS, CDR2 YDEGEE. The CDR3 DNA is TGTGCCAGCAGCTTGGTGGGCCCCTATGGCTACACCTTC. The encoded protein is CASSLVGPYGYTF.

This chain's CDR3 is CASSLTSGVLSGNTIYF. CDR3 bases: TGCGCCAGCAGCTTGACGTCGGGGGTACTCTCTGGAAACACCATATATTTT. The chain recombines TRBV5-1 with TRBJ1-3, with a possible D match to TRBD1 (5 bases). Germline V gene data show CDR1 as SGHRS and CDR2 as YFSETQ. V was clipped by 1 base and J by 0 bases, with 14 bases between them. This CDR3 region has 17 residues.

The V call is TRBV27, the J call TRBJ2-3, with 7 nucleotides matching TRBD2. From germline, CDR1 is MNHEY and CDR2 SMNVEV (reference sequence). There are 15 residues in the CDR3. Unmatched junction bases numbered 8, after V lost 5 bases and J lost 3 bases. CDR3: CASSTRREVTDTQYF. The CDR3 DNA reads as TGTGCCAGCAGTACCAGACGGGAGGTGACAGATACGCAGTATTTT.

The chain joins TRBV11-2 to TRBJ2-7; no clear D. V gave up 5 bases and J gave up 3 bases, with 11 bases separating them. Germline loops: CDR1 SGHAT, CDR2 FQNNGV. This CDR3 is 13 amino acids long. CDR3: CASSAVFLYEQYF. CDR3 DNA sequence: TGTGCCAGCAGCGCGGTTTTCCTCTACGAGCAGTACTTC.

The chain has TRBV7-8 and TRBJ2-3, with TRBD2 matching over 12 bases. The CDR3 totals 16 residues. Trimming at V came to 5 bases and at J to 2 bases, leaving 5 bases not matched to a gene. Germline V gene data show CDR1 as SGHVS and CDR2 as FQNEAQ. The CDR3 region has the DNA TGTGCCAGCAGCCCTGGGACTAGCGGGTACACAGATACGCAGTATTTT. Encoded protein: CASSPGTSGYTDTQYF.

This sequence joins TRBV7-9 and TRBJ2-7, with TRBD1 as a possible D gene (5 bases). Between the trimmed V and J ends, which lost 1 base and 5 bases, there was a span of 12 bases. Germline lookup yields CDR1 SEHNR and CDR2 FQNEAQ (reference sequence). The CDR3 loop spans 14 amino acids. CDR3 protein: CASSLVGPRDEQYF. In DNA form, the CDR3 reads TGTGCCAGCAGCTTAGTAGGTCCCAGGGACGAGCAGTACTTC.

Only one count was recorded for this clone. The rearrangement links TRBV19 to TRBJ2-7; TRBD1 matches at 8 bases. Per germline, CDR1 LNHDA and CDR2 SQIVND (reference sequence). The CDR3 covers 14 residues. V was pared by 10 bases and J by 0 bases, with 8 bases of the junction left unmatched. CDR3 sequence reads: CATRDRPSSYEQYF. In nucleotides, the CDR3 is TGTGCCACCAGGGACAGGCCCAGCTCCTACGAGCAGTACTTC.

The chain employs TRBV27 and TRBJ2-3; the match to TRBD2 covers 11 bases. Losses at the gene ends were 5 bases for V and 2 bases for J; bases not matched to a gene: 3. Germline lookup yields CDR1 MNHEY and CDR2 SMNVEV (reference sequence). CDR3 length equals 15 residues. The CDR3 nucleotides read TGTGCCAGCAGTCGACTAGCGGGGAACACAGATACGCAGTATTTT. Translating it yields CASSRLAGNTDTQYF.

The chain joins TRBV10-1 to TRBJ2-3; tentative D call: TRBD1 (5 bases). V lost 2 bases and J 3 bases, leaving 15 bases between the germline ends. The CDR3 has 16 amino acids. The germline CDR1 and CDR2 sequences are WNHNN and SYGVQD (reference sequence). Written as DNA, the CDR3 is TGCGCCAGCAGTGAGCCAGGGTCCACTTCGACAGATACGCAGTATTTT. Encoded protein: CASSEPGSTSTDTQYF.